These T cell receptor beta chains were read from a single sample in a study of vaccination effects on CD4 cells after COVID-19. This table comes from immunoSEQ multiplex PCR, and its TCRdb copy is limited to in-frame clones, with some not included. The data show tens of thousands of clones, 72% seen once. These receptors have no identified antigens. The sample here was CD4+ T cells from PBMCs cultured with HCoV-229E spike peptides, taken after COVID-19 vaccination. Receptor source: a human donor who received a COVID-19 vaccine. Both conserved end residues are part of each CDR3. The D gene is left open where the match is weak. Where a row states a size, it is once, few, many or the class of an expanded clone; other rows omit it.

>TRBV27|NA|NA|TRBJ2-6
TGTGCCAGCAGGAATCAGGGGGGTTCGTGGGGGGCCAACGTCCTGACTTTC
CASRNQGGSWGANVLTF
>TRBV19|NA|NA|TRBJ2-3
TGTGCCAGTAGCAGGGACGAGGGTACGCAGTATTTT
CASSRDEGTQYF
>TRBV10-3|TRBD1|NA|TRBJ2-7
TGTGCCATCAGTGACGGACAGGGGAGCTCCTACGAGCAGTACTTC
CAISDGQGSSYEQYF
>TRBV7-6|NA|NA|TRBJ2-1
TGTGCCAGCAGCTTAATCGGGGGCGCACCCTACAATGAGCAGTTCTTC
CASSLIGGAPYNEQFF
>TRBV2|NA|NA|TRBJ1-1
TGTGCCAGCATGGCCCTTCCGAACACTGAAGCTTTCTTT
CASMALPNTEAFF
>TRBV7-9|TRBD1|NA|TRBJ1-5
TGTGCCAGCAGCCAGGACAGGGTAATTAGTAGTCAGCCCCAGCATTTT
CASSQDRVISSQPQHF
>TRBV6-1|TRBD1|NA|TRBJ2-5
TGTGCCAGCAGTGAATCGCGTGGGTACAGGGGCGAGACCCAGTACTTC
CASSESRGYRGETQYF
>TRBV10-1|TRBD1|NA|TRBJ1-1
TGCGCCAGCAGCCCCGACAGGGATGAAGCTTTCTTT
CASSPDRDEAFF
>TRBV15|TRBD2|few|TRBJ2-3
TGTGCCACCAGCAGAGATGCGGGGGGGTCAGATACGCAGTATTTT
CATSRDAGGSDTQYF
>TRBV11-2|NA|few|TRBJ1-4
TGTGCCAGCAGCTTTCGGACCGGGAAACTGTTTTTT
CASSFRTGKLFF
>TRBV18|NA|NA|TRBJ1-1
TGTGCCAGCTCACCGATAGATATGAACACTGAAGCTTTCTTT
CASSPIDMNTEAFF
>TRBV29-1|NA|NA|TRBJ2-2
TGCAGCGTCACTGAGGGCACCGGGGAGCTGTTTTTT
CSVTEGTGELFF
>TRBV5-1|NA|once|TRBJ1-2
TGCGCCAGCAGCTTGGCGGACAGCGCCTTACAGAACTATGGCTACACCTTC
CASSLADSALQNYGYTF
>TRBV5-1|TRBD1|NA|TRBJ1-3
TGCGCCAGCAGCGCCGGGACAGGGGGAAACACCATATATTTT
CASSAGTGGNTIYF
>TRBV2|TRBD1|NA|TRBJ1-6
TGTGCCAGCAGTGGGGACAGCTCCAATTCACCCCTCCACTTT
CASSGDSSNSPLHF
>TRBV7-9|NA|NA|TRBJ2-3
TGTGCCAGCAGCCCGTACAACACAGATACGCAGTATTTT
CASSPYNTDTQYF
>TRBV5-4|NA|NA|TRBJ1-6
TGTGCCAGCAGCTTGGAGACCGAAAATTCACCCCTCCACTTT
CASSLETENSPLHF
>TRBV5-4|NA|few|TRBJ1-6
TGTGCCAGCAGCCTCCAATCAATAACGACAGGTCTTAATTCACCCCTCCACTTT
CASSLQSITTGLNSPLHF
>TRBV6-4|TRBD2|NA|TRBJ2-1
TGTGCCAGCAGTGTACTTAGCGGGAGCTTTAATGAGCAGTTCTTC
CASSVLSGSFNEQFF
>TRBV4-1|NA|NA|TRBJ2-3
TGCGCCAGCAGCCAAGTCTTGGGTTCGGTGGTCAACGCAGATACGCAGTATTTT
CASSQVLGSVVNADTQYF
>TRBV19|TRBD1|NA|TRBJ2-3
TGTGCCAGTTCGACTCCCGGGACAGGGAGAGATTTGACGCAGTATTTT
CASSTPGTGRDLTQYF
>TRBV6-5|NA|NA|TRBJ1-1
TGTGCCAGCAGCCGACCCCCTCTGGCTTTCTTT
CASSRPPLAFF
>TRBV29-1|TRBD1|NA|TRBJ1-5
TGCAGCGCTGCCGGGACAGGGCGACAGCCCCAGCATTTT
CSAAGTGRQPQHF
>TRBV6-4|NA|NA|TRBJ2-2
TGTGCCCGCCTACAGGTTTACTGTGGGGGGAACACCGGGGAGCTGTTTTTT
CARLQVYCGGNTGELFF
>TRBV13|TRBD1|NA|TRBJ2-7
TGTGCCAGCAGCGGGACAGGGGTTTACGAGCAGTACTTC
CASSGTGVYEQYF
>TRBV6-6|NA|NA|TRBJ2-1
TGTGCCAGCAGAGACAATGAGCAGTTCTTC
CASRDNEQFF
>TRBV12-3/TRBV12-4|NA|NA|TRBJ2-5
TGTGCCAGCAGTTTTGTAGAGGAGACCCAGTACTTC
CASSFVEETQYF
>TRBV5-1|NA|NA|TRBJ2-7
TGCGCCAGCAGCGCGGGGTGGGACAGTTTGGAGCAGTACTTC
CASSAGWDSLEQYF
>TRBV30|NA|NA|TRBJ1-1
TGTGCCTGGAGTGTAAATCGGAGGAACACTGAAGCTTTCTTT
CAWSVNRRNTEAFF
>TRBV15|NA|NA|TRBJ1-2
TGTGCCACCAGCAGAGGACTAGACAGGAGTAACTATGGCTACACCTTC
CATSRGLDRSNYGYTF
>TRBV6-5|NA|few|TRBJ1-2
TGTGCCAGCAGAAAAGGGAGCTCCGCTGGCTACACCTTC
CASRKGSSAGYTF
>TRBV4-1|TRBD1|NA|TRBJ2-1
TGCGCCAGCAGCCACGCCGGGACAGCAACCTACAATGAGCAGTTCTTC
CASSHAGTATYNEQFF
>TRBV11-2|TRBD1|NA|TRBJ1-6
TGTGCCAGCAGAAACTTACGACAGGGGGTAGGGGTAGGTTCACCCCTCCACTTT
CASRNLRQGVGVGSPLHF
>TRBV7-9|NA|NA|TRBJ1-1
TGTGCCAGCAGCTCCGGGGAGGGATACACTGAAGCTTTCTTT
CASSSGEGYTEAFF
>TRBV18|NA|NA|TRBJ2-7
TGTGCCAGCTCACAGGGGGGCAGTCACCTCTCCCAGCAGTACTTC
CASSQGGSHLSQQYF
>TRBV5-4|NA|NA|TRBJ2-5
TGTGCCAGCAGCCGAGGACCCAGGGGAGATCAAGAGACCCAGTACTTC
CASSRGPRGDQETQYF
>TRBV19|NA|NA|TRBJ1-3
TGTGCCAGTAGTAACACAGGGATCTCTGGAAACACCATATATTTT
CASSNTGISGNTIYF